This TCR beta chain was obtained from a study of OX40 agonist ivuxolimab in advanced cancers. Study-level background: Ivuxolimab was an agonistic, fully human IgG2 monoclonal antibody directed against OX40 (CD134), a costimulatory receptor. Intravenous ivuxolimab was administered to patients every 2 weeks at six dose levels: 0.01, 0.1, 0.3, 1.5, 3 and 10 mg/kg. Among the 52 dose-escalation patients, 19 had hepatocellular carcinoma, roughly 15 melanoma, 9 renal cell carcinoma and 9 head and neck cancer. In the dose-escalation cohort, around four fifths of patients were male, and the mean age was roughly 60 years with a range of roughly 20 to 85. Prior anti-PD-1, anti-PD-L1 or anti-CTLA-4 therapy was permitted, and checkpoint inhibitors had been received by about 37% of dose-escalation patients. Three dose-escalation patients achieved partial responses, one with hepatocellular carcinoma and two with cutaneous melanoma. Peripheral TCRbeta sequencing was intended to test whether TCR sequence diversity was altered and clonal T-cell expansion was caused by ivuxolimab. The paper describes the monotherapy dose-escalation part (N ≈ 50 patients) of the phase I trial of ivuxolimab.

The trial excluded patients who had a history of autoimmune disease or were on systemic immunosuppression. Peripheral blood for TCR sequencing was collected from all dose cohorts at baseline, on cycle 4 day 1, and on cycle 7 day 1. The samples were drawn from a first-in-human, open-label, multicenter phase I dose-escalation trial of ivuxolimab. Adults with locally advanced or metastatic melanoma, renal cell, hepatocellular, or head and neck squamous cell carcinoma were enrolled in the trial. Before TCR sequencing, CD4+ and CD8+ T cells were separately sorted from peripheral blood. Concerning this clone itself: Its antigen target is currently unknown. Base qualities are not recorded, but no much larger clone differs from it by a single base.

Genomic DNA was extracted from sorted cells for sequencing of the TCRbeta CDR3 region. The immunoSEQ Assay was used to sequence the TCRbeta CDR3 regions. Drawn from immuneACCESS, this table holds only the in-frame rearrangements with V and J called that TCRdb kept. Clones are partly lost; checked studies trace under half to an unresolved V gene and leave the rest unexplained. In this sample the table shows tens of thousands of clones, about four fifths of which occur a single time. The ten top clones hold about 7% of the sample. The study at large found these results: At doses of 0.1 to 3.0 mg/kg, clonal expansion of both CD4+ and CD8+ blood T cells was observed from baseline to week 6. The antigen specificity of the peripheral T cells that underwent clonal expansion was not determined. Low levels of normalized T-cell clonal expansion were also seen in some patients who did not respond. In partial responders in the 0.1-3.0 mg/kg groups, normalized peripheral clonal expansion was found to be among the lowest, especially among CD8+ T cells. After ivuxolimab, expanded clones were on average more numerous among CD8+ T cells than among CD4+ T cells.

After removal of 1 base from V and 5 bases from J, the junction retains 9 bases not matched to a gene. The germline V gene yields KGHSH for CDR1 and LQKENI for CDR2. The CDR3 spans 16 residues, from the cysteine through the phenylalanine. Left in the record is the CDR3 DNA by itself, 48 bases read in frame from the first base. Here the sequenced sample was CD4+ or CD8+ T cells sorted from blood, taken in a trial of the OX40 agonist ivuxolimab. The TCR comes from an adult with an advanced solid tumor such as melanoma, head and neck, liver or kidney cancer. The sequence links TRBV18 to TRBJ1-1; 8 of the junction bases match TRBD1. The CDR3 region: CASSPLNGRGLTEAFF. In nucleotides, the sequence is TGTGCCAGCTCACCACTCAATGGCAGGGGGCTTACTGAAGCTTTCTTT.